The 28 T cell receptor beta chains given below trace back to one sample, sequenced in a study of T cells in Graves' hyperthyroidism and ophthalmopathy. Amplification of TCR beta CDR3 regions was performed using RNA transcripts as template. Using the HTBI primer set, a first-round RT-PCR was run on the TCR CDR3. TCRdb independently ran MiXCR on the multiplex PCR reads; one entry per CDR3 protein. The sample has under 350,000 distinct CDR3 sequences; roughly 18% are singletons. Source material: blood. The receptors were gathered from a woman aged 45-59 years with Graves' hyperthyroidism.

This clonotype was recorded many times. The chain recombines TRBV12-3 or TRBV12-4 with TRBJ1-1; possible D gene TRBD1, 6 bases. This CDR3 contains 12 residues. V lost 3 bases, J lost 10 bases, and 12 bases lay in between. CDR3 DNA: TGTGCCAGCAGTTTGTTCGGGGGGCGAGCTTTCTTT. Encoded protein: CASSLFGGRAFF.

This clonotype turned up a few times. The chain uses TRBV5-1 and TRBJ1-1; D unresolved. Germline CDR1 is SGHRS and CDR2 is YFSETQ. V was shortened by 0 bases and J by 1 base, with 7 bases between the two germline ends. The CDR3 is 14 residues long. This CDR3 reads CASSLEEENTEAFF. The CDR3 region has the DNA TGCGCCAGCAGCTTGGAAGAGGAGAACACTGAAGCTTTCTTT.

The V call is TRBV7-8, the J call TRBJ2-5; tentatively, D is TRBD2 (6 bases). This CDR3 region has 13 residues. The V end was cut by 5 bases, the J end by 9 bases, with 16 bases between. Germline V lookup: CDR1 SGHVS, CDR2 FQNEAQ. CDR3 nucleotides: TGTGCCAGCAGCCCGGGGGTGGGTGAGGCCCAGTACTTC. It codes for CASSPGVGEAQYF.

The rearrangement links TRBV10-3 to TRBJ2-3; D might be TRBD2 (5 bases). Per germline, CDR1 ENHRY and CDR2 SYGVKD. The CDR3 has 13 amino acids. The V and J ends lost 8 bases and 0 bases respectively, with 9 bases between them. DNA of the CDR3: TGTGCCATCCGGGGTGATAGCACAGATACGCAGTATTTT. Protein sequence: CAIRGDSTDTQYF.

This clonotype was seen repeatedly, ten times or more. The chain couples TRBV20-1 to TRBJ2-1, with 8 bases aligning to TRBD2. The CDR3 is made up of 14 amino acids. With V trimmed by 4 bases and J by 3 bases, 5 bases remained unmatched. CDR1 DFQATT and CDR2 SNEGSKA come from the germline V gene (reference sequence). The CDR3 here is CSATAGALYNEQFF. CDR3 DNA sequence: TGCAGTGCTACAGCGGGGGCCCTCTACAATGAGCAGTTCTTC.

This clonotype was observed many times. The V call is TRBV20-1, the J call TRBJ2-1, with 9 bases lining up with TRBD1. This CDR3 region has 14 residues. The trim removed 2 bases at V and 6 bases at J, leaving 5 bases unmatched. CDR1 is DFQATT, CDR2 SNEGSKA, per germline (reference sequence). Here the CDR3 reads CSARLPDRGNEQFF. The CDR3 coding sequence is TGCAGTGCTAGACTTCCGGACAGGGGCAATGAGCAGTTCTTC.

The chain uses TRBV7-6 and TRBJ2-7; 11 bases are a match to TRBD2. CDR3 size: 19 residues. Unmatched junction bases numbered 14, after V lost 1 base and J lost 3 bases. CDR1 is SGHVS and CDR2 is FNYEAQ in the germline V gene. DNA of the CDR3: TGTGCCAGCAGCTTAGATATAGGGACTAGCGGAAACTCCCTCTACGAGCAGTACTTC. Translating it yields CASSLDIGTSGNSLYEQYF.

This clonotype was detected many times. The CDR3 spells CSAWAGDFTDTQYF. The CDR3 DNA follows: TGCAGTGCTTGGGCGGGGGACTTTACAGATACGCAGTATTTT. The chain has TRBV20-1 and TRBJ2-3; 7 bases map to TRBD2. Losses at the gene ends were 5 bases for V and 3 bases for J; bases not matched to a gene: 8. The CDR3 runs to 14 residues. From germline, CDR1 is DFQATT and CDR2 SNEGSKA (reference sequence).

This clonotype was seen more than once but under ten times. V and J are TRBV7-8 and TRBJ2-1; 10 bases fit TRBD2. The CDR3 length is 16 residues. The germline gives CDR1 SGHVS, CDR2 FQNEAQ. V gave up 3 bases and J gave up 9 bases; unmatched junction bases: 11. DNA for the CDR3: TGTGCCAGCAGCTTGTGGGTAGCGGGGGGTAGGGGTGAGCAGTTCTTC. Protein: CASSLWVAGGRGEQFF.

The chain couples TRBV7-9 to TRBJ1-4; D is uncertain. In germline, CDR1 is SEHNR, CDR2 FQNEAQ (reference sequence). The CDR3 extends over 14 amino acids. V was clipped by 5 bases and J by 5 bases, with 12 bases between them. CDR3 amino acids: CASSLGGRNEKLFF. CDR3 DNA sequence: TGTGCCAGCAGCCTAGGAGGCAGGAATGAAAAACTGTTTTTT.

This clonotype was detected many times. V gene TRBV27 combines with J gene TRBJ2-5; D possibly corresponds to TRBD1 (6 bases). This CDR3 has 13 amino acids. With 5 bases removed from V and 4 bases from J, the gap between germline ends came to 11 bases. Germline V gene lookup returns CDR1 MNHEY and CDR2 SMNVEV (reference sequence). The CDR3 bases are TGTGCCAGCAGTGACAGGATTCGAGAGACCCAGTACTTC. Protein: CASSDRIRETQYF.

Of note for this clonotype: Since a much larger clone is just one base distant, this may be a read error. The chain has TRBV6-1 and TRBJ1-2; 7 bases match TRBD1. Germline V gene data show CDR1 as MNHNS and CDR2 as SASEGT. This CDR3 comprises 14 residues. CDR3 residues: CASRMDRNNYGYIF. CDR3 nucleotide sequence: TGTGCCAGCCGTATGGACAGGAACAACTATGGCTACATCTTC.

This chain uses TRBV7-3 with TRBJ2-2; a possible D gene is TRBD2 (5 bases). Looked up from germline, CDR1 is SGHTA and CDR2 is FQGTGA. V was clipped by 6 bases and J by 7 bases, with 15 bases between them. The CDR3 has 14 residues. CDR3 in amino acids: CASSQTGVGGELFF. The CDR3 bases are TGTGCCAGCAGTCAGACCGGGGTCGGCGGGGAGCTGTTTTTT.

The V gene is TRBV20-1, the J gene TRBJ2-1; D may be TRBD1 (6 bases). Germline CDR1 reads DFQATT; CDR2 reads SNEGSKA (reference sequence). V lost 5 bases, J lost 4 bases, and 15 bases lay in between. The CDR3 totals 14 residues. Here the CDR3 reads CSALRDTSYNEQFF. CDR3 nucleotide sequence: TGCAGTGCTCTCCGGGACACGAGTTACAATGAGCAGTTCTTC.

This clonotype has ten or more counts. This CDR3 reads CASTPAGGQSNQPQHF. The CDR3 nucleotides read TGTGCCAGCACCCCCGCCGGAGGTCAAAGCAATCAGCCCCAGCATTTT. V and J are TRBV28 and TRBJ1-5; D unresolved. In germline, CDR1 is MDHEN, CDR2 SYDVKM. This CDR3 has 16 amino acids. With 7 bases removed from V and 1 base from J, the gap between germline ends came to 17 bases.

This chain uses TRBV9 with TRBJ2-5; D might be TRBD2 (7 bases). This CDR3 spans 17 amino acids. Germline V gene lookup returns CDR1 SGDLS and CDR2 YYNGEE. V was cut by 3 bases and J by 1 base, with 19 bases left in between. As DNA, the CDR3 is TGTGCCAGCAGCGGATCTTCCTATAGGGGGGGCCAAGAGACCCAGTACTTC. Encoded protein: CASSGSSYRGGQETQYF.

This clonotype has ten or more counts. The chain combines TRBV6-1 with TRBJ1-1; D is uncertain. The CDR3 extends over 15 amino acids. Trimming pared 5 bases from V and 0 bases from J, leaving 13 bases between. CDR1 and CDR2 from the germline V gene are MNHNS and SASEGT. CDR3 bases: TGTGCCAGCAGTTCCATGAAAAAAATGAACACTGAAGCTTTCTTT. Protein: CASSSMKKMNTEAFF.

The V call is TRBV5-5, the J call TRBJ2-7; D remains unclear. Germline CDR1 is SGHKS and CDR2 is YYEKEE (reference sequence). V was shortened by 3 bases and J by 5 bases, with 12 bases between the two germline ends. The CDR3 is made up of 13 amino acids. CDR3 DNA sequence: TGTGCCAGCAGCTCCCTGAGTGAGGACGAGCAGTACTTC. Encoded protein: CASSSLSEDEQYF.

This clonotype turned up a few times. The chain recombines TRBV24-1 with TRBJ1-6; 8 bases map to TRBD1. This CDR3 region has 15 residues. After removal of 3 bases from V and 7 bases from J, the junction contained 4 bases not matched to a gene. Germline CDR1 KGHDR, CDR2 SFDVKD. The CDR3 loop is CATSDDRGRNSPLHF. The CDR3 DNA is TGTGCCACCAGTGATGACAGGGGTCGGAATTCACCCCTCCACTTT.

The genes are TRBV6-2 or TRBV6-3 and TRBJ1-6, with 8 bases fitting TRBD1. V was pared by 6 bases and J by 4 bases, with 8 bases of the junction left unmatched. From germline, CDR1 is MNHEY and CDR2 SVGEGT. The CDR3 loop spans 16 amino acids. CDR3 nucleotide sequence: TGTGCCAGCAGACCGGACAGGGCTCCTTATAATTCACCCCTCCACTTT. Residues: CASRPDRAPYNSPLHF.

The chain is built from TRBV20-1 and TRBJ2-3, with 10 positions matching TRBD2. This CDR3 has 17 amino acids. Unmatched junction bases numbered 14, after V lost 4 bases and J lost 4 bases. Germline V lookup: CDR1 DFQATT, CDR2 SNEGSKA (reference sequence). CDR3 in DNA: TGCAGTGCTACAGAGGAGGGTCCGGGACTAGCGTCAGATACGCAGTATTTT. Translated: CSATEEGPGLASDTQYF.

The chain couples TRBV24-1 to TRBJ2-2, with TRBD1 matching over 10 bases. Unmatched junction bases numbered 4, after V lost 7 bases and J lost 6 bases. The CDR3 is made up of 14 amino acids. Germline lookup yields CDR1 KGHDR and CDR2 SFDVKD. Here the CDR3 reads CATRVTGGSGELFF. CDR3 nucleotide sequence: TGTGCCACCAGGGTGACAGGGGGCTCCGGGGAGCTGTTTTTT.

This clonotype has more than one count but fewer than ten. This sequence joins TRBV4-1 and TRBJ2-1; D gene uncertain. V lost 4 bases and J 2 bases, leaving 18 bases between the germline ends. The CDR3 is 17 residues long. Looked up from germline, CDR1 is MGHRA and CDR2 is YSYEKL. The CDR3 here is CASSLLTGSVPYNEQFF. In nucleotides, the CDR3 is TGCGCCAGCAGCCTCTTAACGGGCAGTGTCCCCTACAATGAGCAGTTCTTC.

In this sample, this clonotype turned up many times. The chain links TRBV28 to TRBJ2-7; D is possibly TRBD2 (6 bases). V was shortened by 3 bases and J by 2 bases, with 17 bases between the two germline ends. Germline V gives CDR1 MDHEN, CDR2 SYDVKM. CDR3 length equals 16 residues. CDR3: CASSFHLGTLTYEQYF. CDR3 bases: TGTGCCAGCAGTTTTCACCTCGGGACTTTAACCTACGAGCAGTACTTC.

This clonotype has more than one count but fewer than ten. The chain joins TRBV2 to TRBJ1-3, with D possibly TRBD1 on 5 matching bases. The CDR3 totals 13 residues. Trimming took off 7 bases at V and 4 bases at J, with 11 bases between the two ends. CDR1 is SNHLY and CDR2 is FYNNEI in the germline V gene. DNA for the CDR3: TGTGCCAGCAAGGCTGGGGACGGAAACACCATATATTTT. Amino acids: CASKAGDGNTIYF. The variable domain in full, with the rest retrieved from reference TRBV2 and TRBJ1-3, is EPEVTQTPSHQVTQMGQEVILRCVPISNHLYFYWYRQILGQKVEFLVSFYNNEISEKSEIFDDQFSVERPDGSNFTLKIRSTKLEDSAMYFCASKAGDGNTIYFGEGSWLTVV.

This clonotype occurred once. Given a much more abundant clone one base away, this may be a read error. The chain has TRBV3-1 and TRBJ2-3; D unresolved. Germline V gene data show CDR1 as LGHDT and CDR2 as YNNKEL (reference sequence). This CDR3 comprises 12 residues. Trimming took off 1 base at V and 5 bases at J, with 4 bases between the two ends. The CDR3 loop reads CASSQVIDTQYF. CDR3 in DNA: TGTGCCAGCAGCCAAGTCATAGATACGCAGTATTTT.

J is TRBJ2-7 and V is TRBV12-3 or TRBV12-4; 9 bases agree with TRBD1. The CDR3 has 13 amino acids. The V and J ends lost 5 bases and 4 bases, in that order; junction bases with no gene match: 3. CDR3 nucleotides: TGTGCCAGCAGTGAGGGACAGGGTTACGAGCAGTACGTC. Protein sequence: CASSEGQGYEQYV.

The chain employs TRBV2 and TRBJ2-1; D unresolved. The V gene lost 6 bases and the J gene lost 7 bases, with 16 bases spanning the gap. The CDR3 is 14 residues long. Per germline, CDR1 SNHLY and CDR2 FYNNEI. The CDR3 region has the DNA TGTGCCAGCAGGACCCCAATGCCCAATAATGAGCAGTTCTTC. Translated: CASRTPMPNNEQFF.